This T cell receptor (beta chain) originates from a study of shared clonotypes between healthy human individuals. Study-wide results and limits: Sequencing depth was expected to affect clonotype sharing among donors.

As for this clone: Antigen unknown.

The naive CD8 subset, CD45RO-negative cells positively selected for CCR7, excluded terminally differentiated effector memory CD45RA+ cells. Clones were sequenced by immunoSEQ multiplex PCR, and TCRdb holds only the in-frame ones, with some missing. The table includes just over 2,000,000 clones, approximately 94% detected once. CDR3 length: 14 residues. Unmatched junction bases numbered 4, after V lost 4 bases and J lost 0 bases. From germline, CDR1 is SGHTS and CDR2 YDEGEE. Sequencing input: naive CD8+ T cells sorted from blood. The chain uses TRBV5-8 and TRBJ2-7; 7 bases line up with TRBD1. The receptor was derived from a man aged 18-30 years in good health. The CDR3 sequence is CASSPGDSSYEQYF. DNA of the CDR3: TGTGCCAGCAGCCCCGGGGACAGCTCCTACGAGCAGTACTTC.